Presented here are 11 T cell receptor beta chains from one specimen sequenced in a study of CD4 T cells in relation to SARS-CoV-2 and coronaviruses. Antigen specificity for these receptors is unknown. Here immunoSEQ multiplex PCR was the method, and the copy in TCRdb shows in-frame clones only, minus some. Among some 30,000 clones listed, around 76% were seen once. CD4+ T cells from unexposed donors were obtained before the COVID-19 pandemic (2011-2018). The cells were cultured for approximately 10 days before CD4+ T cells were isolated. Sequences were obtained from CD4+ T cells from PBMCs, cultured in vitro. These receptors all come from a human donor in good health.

The CDR3 coding sequence is TGTGCCAGCAGCCCTCTCCTTAGCGGGAGCATGGATACGCAGTATTTT. Translating gives CASSPLLSGSMDTQYF. This chain uses TRBV27 with TRBJ2-3; 9 bases fit TRBD2. The germline CDR1 and CDR2 sequences are MNHEY and SMNVEV (reference sequence). This CDR3 contains 16 residues. With 6 bases clipped from V and 6 bases from J, the junction kept 13 bases outside the gene matches.

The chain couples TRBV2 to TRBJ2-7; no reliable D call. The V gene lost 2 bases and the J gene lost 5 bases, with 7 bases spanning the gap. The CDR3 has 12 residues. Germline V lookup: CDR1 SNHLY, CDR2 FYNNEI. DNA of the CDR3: TGTGCCAGCAGTGAATGGCAGGACGAGCAGTACTTC. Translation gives CASSEWQDEQYF.

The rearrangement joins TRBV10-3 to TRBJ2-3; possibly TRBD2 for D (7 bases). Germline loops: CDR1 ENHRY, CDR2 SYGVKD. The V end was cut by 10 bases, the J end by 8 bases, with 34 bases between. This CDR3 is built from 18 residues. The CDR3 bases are TGTGCCACCCAGCCCCCGGCGGGGGCATATGGGCGAATCGGTACGCAGTATTTT. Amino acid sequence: CATQPPAGAYGRIGTQYF.

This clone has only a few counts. CDR3 residues: CASRVQGGTEAFF. CDR3 sequence (DNA): TGCGCCAGCAGGGTACAGGGAGGGACTGAAGCTTTCTTT. The J gene is TRBJ1-1, the V gene TRBV10-1; tentatively, D is TRBD1 (6 bases). Germline-derived CDR1 and CDR2 are WNHNN and SYGVQD (reference sequence). Trimming pared 6 bases from V and 5 bases from J, leaving 13 bases between. The CDR3 length is 13 residues.

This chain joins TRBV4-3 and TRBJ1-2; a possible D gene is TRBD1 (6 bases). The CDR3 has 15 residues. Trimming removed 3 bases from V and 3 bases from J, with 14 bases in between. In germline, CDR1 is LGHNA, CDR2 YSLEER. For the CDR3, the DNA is TGCGCCAGCAGCCAGTCCGGACAGAACCACTATGGCTACACCTTC. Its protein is CASSQSGQNHYGYTF.

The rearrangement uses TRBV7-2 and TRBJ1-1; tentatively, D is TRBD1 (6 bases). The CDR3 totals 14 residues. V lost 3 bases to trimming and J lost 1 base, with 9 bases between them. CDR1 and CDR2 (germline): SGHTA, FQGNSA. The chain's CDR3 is CASSFRGGNTEAFF. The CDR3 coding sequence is TGTGCCAGCAGCTTCAGGGGTGGGAACACTGAAGCTTTCTTT.

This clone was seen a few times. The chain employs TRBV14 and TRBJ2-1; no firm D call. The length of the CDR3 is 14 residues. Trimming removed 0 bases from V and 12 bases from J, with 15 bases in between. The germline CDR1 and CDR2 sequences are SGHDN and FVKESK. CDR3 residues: CASSQETRPFRQFF. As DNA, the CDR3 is TGTGCCAGCAGCCAAGAAACAAGGCCCTTCCGGCAGTTCTTC. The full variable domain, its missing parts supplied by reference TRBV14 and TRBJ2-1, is EAGVTQFPSHSVIEKGQTVTLRCDPISGHDNLYWYRRVMGKEIKFLLHFVKESKQDESGMPNNRFLAERTGGTYSTLKVQPAELEDSGVYFCASSQETRPFRQFFGPGTRLTVL.

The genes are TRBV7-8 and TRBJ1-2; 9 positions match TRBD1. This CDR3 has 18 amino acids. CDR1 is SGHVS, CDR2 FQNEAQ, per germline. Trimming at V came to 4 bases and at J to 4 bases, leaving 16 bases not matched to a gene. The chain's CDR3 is CASSSPKDRGRFGYGYTF. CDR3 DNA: TGTGCCAGCAGCTCTCCCAAGGACAGGGGCCGCTTTGGCTATGGCTACACCTTC. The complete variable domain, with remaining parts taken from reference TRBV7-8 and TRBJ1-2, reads GAGVSQSPRYKVAKRGQDVALRCDPISGHVSLFWYQQALGQGPEFLTYFQNEAQLDKSGLPSDRFFAERPEGSVSTLKIQRTQQEDSAVYLCASSSPKDRGRFGYGYTFGSGTRLTVV.

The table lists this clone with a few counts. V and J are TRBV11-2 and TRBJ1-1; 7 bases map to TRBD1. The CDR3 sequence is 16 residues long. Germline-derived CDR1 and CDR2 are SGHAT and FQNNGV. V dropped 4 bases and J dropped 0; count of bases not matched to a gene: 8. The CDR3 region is CASSSARGRVNTEAFF. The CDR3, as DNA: TGTGCCAGCAGCTCGGCGAGGGGGCGAGTGAACACTGAAGCTTTCTTT.

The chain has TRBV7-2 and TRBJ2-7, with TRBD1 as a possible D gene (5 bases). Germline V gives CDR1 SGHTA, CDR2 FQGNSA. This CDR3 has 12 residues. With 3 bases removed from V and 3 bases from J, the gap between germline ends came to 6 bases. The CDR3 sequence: CASSFRGYEQYF. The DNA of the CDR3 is TGTGCCAGCAGCTTTAGGGGCTACGAGCAGTACTTC. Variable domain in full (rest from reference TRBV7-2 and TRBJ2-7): GAGVSQSPSNKVTEKGKDVELRCDPISGHTALYWYRQSLGQGLEFLIYFQGNSAPDKSGLPSDRFSAERTGGSVSTLTIQRTQQEDSAVYLCASSFRGYEQYFGPGTRLTVT.

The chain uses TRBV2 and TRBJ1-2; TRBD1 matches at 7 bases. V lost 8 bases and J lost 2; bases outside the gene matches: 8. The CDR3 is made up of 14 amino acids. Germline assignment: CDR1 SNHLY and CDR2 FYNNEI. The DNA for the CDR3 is TGTGCCAGCCAGAGGGACAGAGTCAACTATGGCTACACCTTC. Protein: CASQRDRVNYGYTF.